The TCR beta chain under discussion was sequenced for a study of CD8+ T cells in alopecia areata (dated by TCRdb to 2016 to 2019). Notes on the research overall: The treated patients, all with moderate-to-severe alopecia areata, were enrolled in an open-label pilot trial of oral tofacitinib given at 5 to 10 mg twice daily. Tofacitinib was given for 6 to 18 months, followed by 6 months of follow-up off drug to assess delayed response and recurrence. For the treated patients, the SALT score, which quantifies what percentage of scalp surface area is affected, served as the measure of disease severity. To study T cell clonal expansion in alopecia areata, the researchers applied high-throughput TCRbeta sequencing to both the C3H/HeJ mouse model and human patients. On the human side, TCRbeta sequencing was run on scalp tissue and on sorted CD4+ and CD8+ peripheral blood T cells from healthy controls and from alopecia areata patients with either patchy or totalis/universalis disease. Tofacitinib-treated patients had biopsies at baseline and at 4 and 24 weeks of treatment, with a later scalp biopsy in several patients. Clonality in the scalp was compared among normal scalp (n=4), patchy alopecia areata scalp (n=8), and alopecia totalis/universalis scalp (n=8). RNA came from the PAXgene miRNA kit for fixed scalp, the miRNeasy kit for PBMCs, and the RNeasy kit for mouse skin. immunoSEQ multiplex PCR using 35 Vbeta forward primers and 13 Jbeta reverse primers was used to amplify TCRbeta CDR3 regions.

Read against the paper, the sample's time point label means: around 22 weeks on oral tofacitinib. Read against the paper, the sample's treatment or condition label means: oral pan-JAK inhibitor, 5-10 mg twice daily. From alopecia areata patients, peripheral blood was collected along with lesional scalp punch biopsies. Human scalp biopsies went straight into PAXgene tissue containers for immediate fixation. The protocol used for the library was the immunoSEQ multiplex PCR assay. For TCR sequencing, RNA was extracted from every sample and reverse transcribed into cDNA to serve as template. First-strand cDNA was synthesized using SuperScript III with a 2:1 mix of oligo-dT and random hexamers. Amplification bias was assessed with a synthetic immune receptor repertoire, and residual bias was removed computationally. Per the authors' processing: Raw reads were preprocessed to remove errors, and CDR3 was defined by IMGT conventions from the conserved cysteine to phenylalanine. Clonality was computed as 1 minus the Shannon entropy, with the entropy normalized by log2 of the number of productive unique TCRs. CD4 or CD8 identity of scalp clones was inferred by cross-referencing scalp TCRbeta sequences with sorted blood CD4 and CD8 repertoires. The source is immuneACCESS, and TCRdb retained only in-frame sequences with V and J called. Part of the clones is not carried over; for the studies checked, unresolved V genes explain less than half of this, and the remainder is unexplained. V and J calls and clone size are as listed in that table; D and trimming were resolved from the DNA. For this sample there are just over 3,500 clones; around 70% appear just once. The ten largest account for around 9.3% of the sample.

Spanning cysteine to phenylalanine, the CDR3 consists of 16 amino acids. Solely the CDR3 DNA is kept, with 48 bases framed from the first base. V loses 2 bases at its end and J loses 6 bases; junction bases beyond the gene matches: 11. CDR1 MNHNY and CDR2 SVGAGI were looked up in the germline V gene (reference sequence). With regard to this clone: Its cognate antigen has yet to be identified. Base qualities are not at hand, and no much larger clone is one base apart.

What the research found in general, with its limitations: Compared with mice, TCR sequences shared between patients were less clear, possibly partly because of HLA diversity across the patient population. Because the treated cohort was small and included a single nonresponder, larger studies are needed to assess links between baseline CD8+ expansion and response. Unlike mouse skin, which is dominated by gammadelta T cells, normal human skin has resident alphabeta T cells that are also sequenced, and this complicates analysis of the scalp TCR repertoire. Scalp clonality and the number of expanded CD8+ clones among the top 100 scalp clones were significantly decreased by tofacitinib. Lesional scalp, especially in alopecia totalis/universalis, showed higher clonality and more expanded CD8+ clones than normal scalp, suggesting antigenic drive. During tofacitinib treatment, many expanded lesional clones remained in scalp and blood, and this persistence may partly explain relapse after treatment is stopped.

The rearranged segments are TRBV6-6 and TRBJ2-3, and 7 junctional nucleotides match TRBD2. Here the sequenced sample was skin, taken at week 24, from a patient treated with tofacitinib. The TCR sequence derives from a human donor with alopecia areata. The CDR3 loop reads CASSYGWGGNSDTQYF. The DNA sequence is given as TGTGCCAGCAGTTACGGTTGGGGGGGGAATTCGGATACGCAGTATTTT.